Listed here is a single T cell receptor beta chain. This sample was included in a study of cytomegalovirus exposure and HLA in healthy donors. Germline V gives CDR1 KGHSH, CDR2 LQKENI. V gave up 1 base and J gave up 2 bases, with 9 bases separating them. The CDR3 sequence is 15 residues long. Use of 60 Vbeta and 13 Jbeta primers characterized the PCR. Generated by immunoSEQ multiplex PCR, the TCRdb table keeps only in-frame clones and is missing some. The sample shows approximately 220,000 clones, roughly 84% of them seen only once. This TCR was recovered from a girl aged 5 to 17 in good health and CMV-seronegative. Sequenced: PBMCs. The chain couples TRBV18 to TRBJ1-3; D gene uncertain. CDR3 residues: CASSPRLEAGNTIYF. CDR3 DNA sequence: TGTGCCAGCTCACCACGGTTGGAGGCTGGAAACACCATATATTTT.